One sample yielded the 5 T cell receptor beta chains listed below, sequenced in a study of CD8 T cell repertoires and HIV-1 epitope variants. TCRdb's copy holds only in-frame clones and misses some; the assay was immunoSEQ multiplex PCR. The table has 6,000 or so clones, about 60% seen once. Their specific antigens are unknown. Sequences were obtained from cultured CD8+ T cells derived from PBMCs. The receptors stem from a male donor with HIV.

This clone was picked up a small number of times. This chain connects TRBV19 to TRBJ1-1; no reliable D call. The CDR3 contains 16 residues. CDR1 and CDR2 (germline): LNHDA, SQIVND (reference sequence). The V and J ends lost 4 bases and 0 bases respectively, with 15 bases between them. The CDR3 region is CASSTTRRDMNTEAFF. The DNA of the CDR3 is TGTGCCAGTAGTACTACCCGACGAGACATGAACACTGAAGCTTTCTTT.

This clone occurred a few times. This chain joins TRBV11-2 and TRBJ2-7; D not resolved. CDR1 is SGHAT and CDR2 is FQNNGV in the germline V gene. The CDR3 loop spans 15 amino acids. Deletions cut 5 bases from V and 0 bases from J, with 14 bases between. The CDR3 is CASSPDRRSSYEQYF. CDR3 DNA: TGTGCCAGCAGCCCAGATCGCCGAAGCTCCTACGAGCAGTACTTC.

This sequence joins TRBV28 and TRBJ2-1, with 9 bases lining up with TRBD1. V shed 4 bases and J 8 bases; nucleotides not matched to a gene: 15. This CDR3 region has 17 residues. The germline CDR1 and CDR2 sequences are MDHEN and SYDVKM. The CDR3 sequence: CASSYPSPGQGGYEQFF. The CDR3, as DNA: TGTGCCAGCAGTTATCCTTCTCCGGGACAGGGAGGCTATGAGCAGTTCTTC.

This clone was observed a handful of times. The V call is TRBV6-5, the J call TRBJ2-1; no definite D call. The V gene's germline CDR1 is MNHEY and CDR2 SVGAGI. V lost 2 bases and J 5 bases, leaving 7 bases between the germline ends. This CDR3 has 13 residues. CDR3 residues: CASSYMGDNEQFF. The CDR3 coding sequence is TGTGCCAGCAGTTACATGGGTGACAATGAGCAGTTCTTC.

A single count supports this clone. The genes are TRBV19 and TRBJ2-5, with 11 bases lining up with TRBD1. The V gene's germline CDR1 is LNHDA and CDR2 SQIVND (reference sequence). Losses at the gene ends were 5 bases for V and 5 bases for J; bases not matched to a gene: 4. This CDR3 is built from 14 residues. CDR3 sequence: CASSGQGAEETQYF. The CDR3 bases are TGTGCCAGTAGTGGACAGGGGGCCGAGGAGACCCAGTACTTC. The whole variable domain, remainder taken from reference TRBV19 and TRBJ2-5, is DGGITQSPKYLFRKEGQNVTLSCEQNLNHDAMYWYRQDPGQGLRLIYYSQIVNDFQKGDIAEGYSVSREKKESFPLTVTSAQKNPTAFYLCASSGQGAEETQYFGPGTRLLVL.